The entry below gives a single TCR beta chain sequence along with its context. This sample was taken from a study of blood T cell repertoires in COVID-19. The CDR3 is 14 amino acids. V lost 3 bases to trimming and J lost 5 bases; unmatched junction nucleotides: 6. CDR1 is LGHNA, CDR2 YSLEER, per germline. Original handling: The assay estimated nucleated cells by amplifying reference gene primers. TCRdb keeps only in-frame clones here, not all; method: immunoSEQ multiplex PCR. V and J calls and clone size are given by that table; D and trimming were obtained from the DNA. The data show about 150,000 clones, about 88% seen once. Followed over time, Seattle patients had been enrolled while infection was active.

The sample consisted of peripheral blood. The source is a woman aged 80 or older with COVID-19, enrolled during active disease. The chain recombines TRBV4-3 with TRBJ1-2; 7 bases are shared with TRBD1. The CDR3, as DNA: TGCGCCAGCAGCCACGGGACAGCTCAGTATGGCTACACCTTC. This sequence encodes CASSHGTAQYGYTF.